This entry features one T cell receptor beta chain sequence. Trimming removed 3 bases at V and 2 bases at J, with 16 bases between. This CDR3 has 16 amino acids. Germline V gives CDR1 LNHDA, CDR2 SQIVND (reference sequence). This sample is drawn from a study of T cells after somatic rescue of genetic block. The protocol was immunoSEQ multiplex PCR, while the TCRdb copy is restricted to in-frame clones and leaves out a portion. The table shows about 88,000 clones, with just under 90% occurring only once. The receptor's source is a woman aged 18-30 years. Sequenced sample: peripheral blood mononuclear cells (PBMCs). The chain carries TRBV19 and TRBJ1-2, with D maybe TRBD1 (6 bases). CDR3 in DNA: TGTGCCAGTAGTATGTCAATTCGAACAGGGAACTATGGCTACACCTTC. Encoded protein: CASSMSIRTGNYGYTF.